The clone carrying this T cell receptor (beta chain) was counted a single time. The antigen is unknown. Other DNA sequences in this specimen translate into the identical CDR3. This entry belongs to a study of shared clonotypes between healthy human individuals. Study at large: For every donor, three CD4 naive, three CD4 memory, two CD8 naive and one CD8 memory plates were used.

Positive CCR7 selection of CD45RO-negative cells yielded the naive CD8 cells, and terminally differentiated effector memory CD45RA+ cells were excluded. The healthy adult donors were HIV-negative and reported no recent acute infections or vaccinations. Study-wide findings and caveats: Naive subsets usually exceeded memory subsets in estimated richness. Generation probability values for non-shared clonotypes were lower than those for clonotypes shared by all four donors.

TCRdb's table, derived via immunoSEQ multiplex PCR, lists solely in-frame clones and lacks some. The repertoire holds about 2 million clones, with around 96% as singletons. With 3 bases removed from V and 4 bases from J, the gap between germline ends came to 10 bases. This CDR3 has 13 residues. Germline CDR1 reads MNHEY; CDR2 reads SMNVEV (reference sequence). Sequenced input: naive CD8+ T cells sorted from blood. J is TRBJ2-7 and V is TRBV27; D call uncertain. The sequence was obtained from a man between 18 and 29 years old in good health. CDR3 residues: CASSFLSSYEQYF. For the CDR3, the DNA is TGTGCCAGCAGTTTTTTATCGAGTTACGAGCAGTACTTC.